This entry lists 29 T cell receptor beta chains sequenced from one sample in a study of blood T cell repertoires in COVID-19 (dated by TCRdb to 2020 to 2021). The library was generated by the immunoSEQ multiplex PCR assay. Sourced from immuneACCESS, this table was stored by TCRdb with only in-frame sequences that have V and J called. A share of the clones is absent; for the studies checked, an unresolved V gene accounts for under half, and the remainder has no known explanation. The sample records roughly 250,000 clones, over 75% of which are singletons. The leading ten clones occupy 0.87% of the sample. The material sequenced was peripheral blood. These TCRs come from a human donor with COVID-19, enrolled during active disease. The donor label of this sample is uncertain.

The table lists this clone with a count of one. The chain couples TRBV4-1 to TRBJ2-7; tentatively, D is TRBD2 (5 bases). CDR3 size: 16 residues. V was pared by 5 bases and J by 0 bases, with 17 bases between. Germline V gene lookup returns CDR1 MGHRA and CDR2 YSYEKL. CDR3 region: CASSKGSGDYSYEQYF. In DNA, the CDR3 is TGCGCCAGCAGCAAAGGAAGCGGCGATTACTCCTACGAGCAGTACTTC.

The V gene is TRBV28, the J gene TRBJ1-2; a weak D match, TRBD1 (6 bases). The CDR3 contains 12 residues. Trimming left V 5 bases short and J 7 bases short, with 11 bases between. Germline CDR1 and CDR2: MDHEN and SYDVKM. This chain's CDR3 is CASSGGLGGYTF. In DNA form, the CDR3 reads TGTGCCAGCAGTGGGGGCTTGGGTGGCTACACCTTC.

The J gene is TRBJ2-1, the V gene TRBV24-1; D is ambiguous. Per germline, CDR1 KGHDR and CDR2 SFDVKD. The V gene lost 1 base and the J gene lost 7 bases, with 10 bases spanning the gap. The CDR3 is 14 amino acids. The CDR3 DNA sequence: TGTGCCACCAGTGATTTAAGACTTCCAAATGAGCAGTTCTTC. The encoded protein is CATSDLRLPNEQFF.

This chain links TRBV28 with TRBJ1-5; D gene ambiguous. The germline V and J ends were trimmed by 4 bases and 3 bases, with 22 bases remaining between them. Per the germline V gene, CDR1 is MDHEN and CDR2 is SYDVKM. The CDR3 is made up of 18 amino acids. The DNA for the CDR3 is TGTGCCAGCAGTTCCCGGGGATGGCAGGCGGTGGACAATCAGCCCCAGCATTTT. Translating gives CASSSRGWQAVDNQPQHF.

This chain links TRBV5-1 with TRBJ2-2; D unresolved. The CDR3 runs 16 residues. Germline V gene lookup returns CDR1 SGHRS and CDR2 YFSETQ. Trimming removed 4 bases at V and 0 bases at J, with 13 bases between. The CDR3 spells CASSLTVGSNTGELFF. The CDR3 DNA reads TGCGCCAGCAGCCTAACCGTGGGCTCGAACACCGGGGAGCTGTTTTTT.

The chain couples TRBV29-1 to TRBJ2-3; 7 bases map to TRBD1. V lost 0 bases and J lost 8; bases outside the gene matches: 8. The CDR3 runs 14 residues. Germline V lookup: CDR1 SQVTM, CDR2 ANQGSEA. DNA of the CDR3: TGCAGCGTTGAAGATCCAGGGGGTAGGGTTACGCAGTATTTT. This translates into CSVEDPGGRVTQYF.

The chain employs TRBV6-5 and TRBJ2-7; D is perhaps TRBD1 (6 bases). Trimming cost V 0 bases and J 5 bases, with 14 bases left between them. Germline CDR1 and CDR2: MNHEY and SVGAGI. The CDR3 consists of 15 residues. Written as DNA, the CDR3 is TGTGCCAGCAGTTACTCGATGGTCAGGGGCAACGAGCAGTACTTC. This gives the protein CASSYSMVRGNEQYF.

V and J are TRBV7-2 and TRBJ1-2; 8 bases agree with TRBD1. V gave up 4 bases and J gave up 2 bases; unmatched junction bases: 6. CDR1 and CDR2 from the germline V gene are SGHTA and FQGNSA. The CDR3 covers 15 residues. DNA for the CDR3: TGTGCCAGCAGCTCGGGGACAGGAGCAAACTATGGCTACACCTTC. Its translation is CASSSGTGANYGYTF.

The chain carries TRBV28 and TRBJ2-1; 10 bases line up with TRBD1. The CDR3 totals 15 residues. Germline V CDR1 and CDR2: MDHEN, SYDVKM. Trimming took 6 bases from V and 4 from J; bases not matched to a gene: 6. The CDR3 sequence: CASRPDRGWYNEQFF. In DNA form, the CDR3 reads TGTGCCAGCAGACCGGACAGGGGGTGGTACAATGAGCAGTTCTTC.

The genes are TRBV7-3 and TRBJ1-2; a possible D gene is TRBD1 (5 bases). V was trimmed by 5 bases and J by 8 bases, leaving 12 bases between them. CDR1 and CDR2 (germline): SGHTA, FQGTGA. This CDR3 has 12 residues. The DNA for the CDR3 is TGTGCCAGCAGCCAGGGACTTGGAGGCTACACCTTC. Its translation is CASSQGLGGYTF.

This clone was detected only a few times. The J gene is TRBJ2-1, the V gene TRBV30; maybe TRBD1 (6 bases). This CDR3 spans 14 amino acids. Trimming cost V 5 bases and J 4 bases, with 15 bases left between them. CDR1 is GTSNPN, CDR2 SVGIG, per germline (reference sequence). The CDR3 loop reads CAWVPRDKYNEQFF. CDR3 nucleotides: TGTGCCTGGGTACCCCGGGACAAATACAATGAGCAGTTCTTC.

CDR3 sequence: CAITSGRRTDTQYF. The CDR3 DNA reads as TGTGCCATCACTAGCGGGAGGCGGACAGATACGCAGTATTTT. The chain is built from TRBV10-3 and TRBJ2-3; TRBD2 matches 11 bases. The CDR3 is made up of 14 amino acids. Losses at the gene ends were 7 bases for V and 3 bases for J; bases not matched to a gene: 3. Germline loops: CDR1 ENHRY, CDR2 SYGVKD.

A few counts support this clone. The rearrangement joins TRBV5-1 to TRBJ1-2; 8 bases map to TRBD1. The CDR3 contains 13 residues. J lost 6 bases, V lost 0 bases, and 1 base had no gene match. Germline-derived CDR1 and CDR2 are SGHRS and YFSETQ. CDR3 protein: CASSLDRGNGYTF. CDR3 nucleotide sequence: TGCGCCAGCAGCTTGGACAGGGGGAATGGCTACACCTTC. Complete variable domain (other parts from reference TRBV5-1 and TRBJ1-2): KAGVTQTPRYLIKTRGQQVTLSCSPISGHRSVSWYQQTPGQGLQFLFEYFSETQRNKGNFPGRFSGRQFSNSRSEMNVSTLELGDSALYLCASSLDRGNGYTFGSGTRLTVV.

The CDR3 reads CASSLTGDSYNEQFF. DNA of the CDR3: TGTGCCAGCAGTTTAACAGGGGACTCCTACAATGAGCAGTTCTTC. V usage is TRBV28 and J usage is TRBJ2-1; TRBD1 matches 7 bases. Germline V gene lookup returns CDR1 MDHEN and CDR2 SYDVKM. There are 15 residues in the CDR3. After removal of 2 bases from V and 0 bases from J, the junction contained 1 base not matched to a gene.

The chain has TRBV18 and TRBJ2-5, with D maybe TRBD1 (6 bases). Germline V gene sequence: CDR1 KGHSH, CDR2 LQKENI. The CDR3 contains 14 residues. Trimming took off 4 bases at V and 2 bases at J, with 11 bases between the two ends. The CDR3 DNA is TGTGCCAGCTCACTAGATACAGGGCAAGAGACCCAGTACTTC. It codes for CASSLDTGQETQYF.

The chain joins TRBV7-9 to TRBJ1-4, with TRBD1 identical over 8 bases. Germline CDR1 and CDR2: SEHNR and FQNEAQ (reference sequence). With 5 bases clipped from V and 10 bases from J, the junction kept 12 bases outside the gene matches. This CDR3 is 15 amino acids long. The chain's CDR3 is CASSQNRGRSGKLFF. The CDR3 nucleotides are TGTGCCAGCAGCCAGAACAGGGGGAGGTCCGGAAAACTGTTTTTT.

This clone is a singleton in its sample. The rearrangement links TRBV5-1 to TRBJ1-2, with D unclear. CDR1 is SGHRS, CDR2 YFSETQ, per germline. With 0 bases removed from V and 0 bases from J, the gap between germline ends came to 9 bases. This CDR3 contains 15 residues. Here the CDR3 reads CASSLGAQPNYGYTF. As DNA, the CDR3 is TGCGCCAGCAGCTTGGGGGCGCAGCCTAACTATGGCTACACCTTC.

The rearrangement uses TRBV6-1 and TRBJ1-4, with 8 bases that match TRBD1. The CDR3 totals 15 residues. Germline V CDR1 and CDR2: MNHNS, SASEGT. After removal of 7 bases from V and 5 bases from J, the junction contained 9 bases not matched to a gene. DNA of the CDR3: TGTGCCAGCATCCCGCGGACAGGGAGAAATGAAAAACTGTTTTTT. This gives the protein CASIPRTGRNEKLFF.

This chain links TRBV25-1 with TRBJ2-2; maybe TRBD2 (5 bases). Trimming removed 6 bases at V and 6 bases at J, with 14 bases between. CDR1 and CDR2 (germline): MGHDK, SYGVNS. There are 14 residues in the CDR3. CDR3 DNA: TGTGCCAGCAGGCCTATCGGGGAAGCCGGGGAGCTGTTTTTT. This translates into CASRPIGEAGELFF.

The chain carries TRBV25-1 and TRBJ2-7; possible D gene TRBD1, 7 bases. The V end was cut by 8 bases, the J end by 3 bases, with 11 bases between. Germline V gene lookup returns CDR1 MGHDK and CDR2 SYGVNS. The CDR3 consists of 12 residues. The CDR3 protein is CASAGQSYEQYF. CDR3 in DNA: TGTGCCAGCGCGGGACAGAGCTACGAGCAGTACTTC.

The chain uses TRBV3-1 (or the pseudogene TRBV3-2) and TRBJ1-1; 9 positions match TRBD1. After removal of 1 base from V and 1 base from J, the junction contained 7 bases not matched to a gene. This CDR3 has 17 amino acids. Germline lookup yields CDR1 LGHDT and CDR2 YNNKEL (reference sequence). CDR3 amino acids: CASSQVPGQGSNTEAFF. CDR3 in DNA: TGTGCCAGCAGCCAAGTCCCGGGACAGGGATCGAACACTGAAGCTTTCTTT.

The chain carries TRBV4-1 and TRBJ1-5; D is possibly TRBD1 (6 bases). The CDR3 spans 15 residues. The ends were cut back, 0 bases at V and 5 bases at J, with 11 bases in the middle. Germline CDR1 reads MGHRA; CDR2 reads YSYEKL. CDR3 amino acids: CASSQDEDSYQPQHF. CDR3 bases: TGCGCCAGCAGCCAAGATGAGGACAGCTATCAGCCCCAGCATTTT.

The chain links TRBV2 to TRBJ1-5; 7 bases match TRBD1. With V trimmed by 6 bases and J by 6 bases, 11 bases remained unmatched. Germline loops: CDR1 SNHLY, CDR2 FYNNEI. The CDR3 length is 15 residues. The chain's CDR3 is CASRDRIYGGQPQHF. The CDR3 nucleotides read TGTGCCAGCAGGGACAGGATTTACGGCGGTCAGCCCCAGCATTTT.

This clone was observed a single time. The gene calls are TRBV11-3 and TRBJ2-1; the match to TRBD2 covers 8 bases. The CDR3 is 14 amino acids. V shed 1 base, J shed 5 bases, and the junction held 1 base outside the gene matches. Germline CDR1 is SGHNT and CDR2 is YENEEA. The CDR3 loop is CASSLGLANNEQFF. The CDR3 region has the DNA TGTGCCAGCAGCTTAGGACTAGCGAACAATGAGCAGTTCTTC.

This clone was picked up a small number of times. The V call is TRBV9, the J call TRBJ2-1; 10 nucleotides align to TRBD2. This CDR3 has 13 amino acids. V lost 7 bases and J lost 5; bases outside the gene matches: 3. Germline V CDR1 and CDR2: SGDLS, YYNGEE. CDR3 sequence: CASGGLADNEQFF. CDR3 nucleotides: TGTGCCAGCGGAGGACTAGCGGACAATGAGCAGTTCTTC.

The chain has TRBV20-1 and TRBJ2-2, with a tentative D call TRBD2 (6 bases). The ends were cut back, 5 bases at V and 6 bases at J, with 13 bases in the middle. Germline V lookup: CDR1 DFQATT, CDR2 SNEGSKA (reference sequence). The CDR3 is 13 amino acids. CDR3 DNA: TGCAGTGCTCGTGGACTACTGGCCGGGGAGCTGTTTTTT. Its protein is CSARGLLAGELFF.

The CDR3 DNA reads as TGTGCCAGCAGTAGGACAGCAGAGAAAGCTTTCTTT. Translating gives CASSRTAEKAFF. The chain recombines TRBV12-3 or TRBV12-4 with TRBJ1-1; D possibly corresponds to TRBD1 (6 bases). V was shortened by 5 bases and J by 9 bases, with 13 bases between the two germline ends. This CDR3 contains 12 residues.

The genes are TRBV27 and TRBJ1-1, with D maybe TRBD1 (6 bases). The CDR3 sequence is 15 residues long. Trimming took off 5 bases at V and 0 bases at J, with 13 bases between the two ends. Germline CDR1 reads MNHEY; CDR2 reads SMNVEV (reference sequence). The CDR3 region has the DNA TGTGCCAGCAGTAGGCAACAGGGACTGAACACTGAAGCTTTCTTT. Protein: CASSRQQGLNTEAFF.

This clone was detected only a few times. V gene TRBV3-1 (or the pseudogene TRBV3-2) combines with J gene TRBJ1-5, with TRBD1 as a possible D gene (6 bases). V dropped 6 bases and J dropped 6 bases, with 15 bases sitting between them. The CDR3 is made up of 14 amino acids. Per the germline V gene, CDR1 is LGHDT and CDR2 is YNNKEL (reference sequence). CDR3: CASSPTGPSQPQHF. DNA of the CDR3: TGTGCCAGCAGTCCTACAGGGCCGAGTCAGCCCCAGCATTTT.